This T cell receptor beta chain was captured by sequencing in a study of blood T cell repertoires in COVID-19. Trimming removed 6 bases from V and 4 bases from J; junction bases left unmatched: 3. The germline V gene encodes CDR1 MNHEY and CDR2 SMNVEV (reference sequence). The CDR3 is 14 residues long. Sequenced by immunoSEQ multiplex PCR; TCRdb stores in-frame clones only, minus some. The table has 120,000 to 150,000 clones, approximately 89% seen once; the top ten hold around 1.5%. This TCR was sampled from a human donor in a cohort sampled during active COVID-19. The chain is built from TRBV27 and TRBJ1-6; TRBD1 matches at 7 bases. The sample was peripheral blood. The CDR3 is CASRTGRYNSPLHF. DNA of the CDR3: TGTGCCAGCAGGACAGGGCGTTATAATTCACCCCTCCACTTT.